The T cell receptor (beta chain) described here comes from a study of T-cell reconstitution after alpha-beta-depleted transplantation in children. Study-level points and caveats: Reportedly, alpha-beta T cells present about two months post-transplant originated from several hundred expanded clones of graft origin. Most T-cell counts and diversity one year after the transplant came from T cells that were newly produced.

Unique molecular identifiers featured in how the TCRbeta library was prepared. Each CDR3 protein is one row after TCRdb ran MiXCR on the PCR reads. This repertoire shows 600,000 to 700,000 distinct CDR3 sequences, roughly 14% found once; its top ten account for 0.79%. This clonotype was seen at least ten times. As yet, its antigen is unknown. This clonotype originated in a girl aged 2 to 10 with congenital amegakaryocytic thrombocytopenia, due to receive a stem cell transplant. The material was PBMCs, obtained before TCRalphabeta/CD19-depleted stem cell transplant.

CDR3 region: CASSLVSWGAEDTQYF. CDR3 nucleotides: TGTGCCAGCAGCTTAGTCAGTTGGGGAGCGGAAGATACGCAGTATTTT. V usage is TRBV7-2 and J usage is TRBJ2-3; TRBD2 might be the D (5 bases). CDR1 is SGHTA and CDR2 is FQGNSA in the germline V gene. V lost 1 base and J lost 5, with 16 bases in between. The CDR3 runs to 16 residues. Looking up the rest from reference TRBV7-2 and TRBJ2-3 gives the full variable domain: GAGVSQSPSNKVTEKGKDVELRCDPISGHTALYWYRQSLGQGLEFLIYFQGNSAPDKSGLPSDRFSAERTGGSVSTLTIQRTQQEDSAVYLCASSLVSWGAEDTQYFGPGTRLTVL.